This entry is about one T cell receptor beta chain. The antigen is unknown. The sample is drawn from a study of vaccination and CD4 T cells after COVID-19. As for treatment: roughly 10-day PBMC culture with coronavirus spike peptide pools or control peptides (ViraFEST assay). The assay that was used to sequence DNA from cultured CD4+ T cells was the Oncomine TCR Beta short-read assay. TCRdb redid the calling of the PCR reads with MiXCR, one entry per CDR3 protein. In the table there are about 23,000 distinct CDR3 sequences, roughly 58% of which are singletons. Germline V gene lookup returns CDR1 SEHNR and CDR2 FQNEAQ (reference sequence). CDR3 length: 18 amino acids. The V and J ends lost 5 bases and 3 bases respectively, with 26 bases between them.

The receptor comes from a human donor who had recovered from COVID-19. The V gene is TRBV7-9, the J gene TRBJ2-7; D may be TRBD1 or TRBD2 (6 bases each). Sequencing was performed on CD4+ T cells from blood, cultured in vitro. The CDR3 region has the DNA TGTGCCAGCAGCCAAGGGGGGCACATTCCTAAAGGGGGCTACGAGCAGTACTTC. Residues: CASSQGGHIPKGGYEQYF.